A single T cell receptor (beta chain) is shown here with its context. Its antigen is undetermined. The V gene's germline CDR1 is MNHEY and CDR2 SVGAGI. V was clipped by 6 bases and J by 7 bases; unmatched bases: 7. CDR3 size: 13 residues. The data were taken from a study of cytotoxic CD8 clonotypes in ibrutinib-treated CLL. Assay: immunoSEQ multiplex PCR; the TCRdb copy retains only in-frame clones and omits some. The table includes roughly 330,000 clones, under 70% detected once. TCR beta libraries used about 2 micrograms of genomic DNA from cryopreserved PBMCs. General study findings and limits: Investigators sampled sustained-remission and progressing patients at differing times.

The material was PBMCs, obtained after 36 months of ibrutinib treatment. The sequence was collected from a human donor with chronic lymphocytic leukemia. The J gene is TRBJ2-3, the V gene TRBV6-5, with TRBD1 matching 7 bases. The CDR3 reads CASRPPGGYTQYF. For the CDR3, the DNA is TGTGCCAGCAGACCCCCAGGGGGTTATACGCAGTATTTT.